The entry that follows covers one T cell receptor beta chain sequence. 5'RACE with constant-segment primers built TCRalpha and TCRbeta cDNA libraries with UMIs. TCRdb recomputed calls from the 5' RACE reads with MiXCR, one row per CDR3 protein. The repertoire holds under 150,000 distinct CDR3 sequences, with 22% as singletons. CDR3 length: 16 residues. The data belong to a study of T-cell memory formation after mild COVID-19. Study-wide context: Most TCR clusters belonged to a single donor.

The receptor was derived from a man aged 18 to 30 who had mild COVID-19 (a few samples of this study predate the infection). Cell type and time point are not known. Sequenced: PBMCs or a T cell subset sorted from them (not recorded which). The chain carries TRBV21-1 and TRBJ2-1; TRBD1 is taken as the D call from the table, unchecked against the DNA. TRBV21-1 is marked as a pseudogene. CDR3 nucleotides: TGTGCCAGCAGCGCCAGTGGTAGGGACAAAAACAATGAGCAGTTCTTC. Its translation is CASSASGRDKNNEQFF.